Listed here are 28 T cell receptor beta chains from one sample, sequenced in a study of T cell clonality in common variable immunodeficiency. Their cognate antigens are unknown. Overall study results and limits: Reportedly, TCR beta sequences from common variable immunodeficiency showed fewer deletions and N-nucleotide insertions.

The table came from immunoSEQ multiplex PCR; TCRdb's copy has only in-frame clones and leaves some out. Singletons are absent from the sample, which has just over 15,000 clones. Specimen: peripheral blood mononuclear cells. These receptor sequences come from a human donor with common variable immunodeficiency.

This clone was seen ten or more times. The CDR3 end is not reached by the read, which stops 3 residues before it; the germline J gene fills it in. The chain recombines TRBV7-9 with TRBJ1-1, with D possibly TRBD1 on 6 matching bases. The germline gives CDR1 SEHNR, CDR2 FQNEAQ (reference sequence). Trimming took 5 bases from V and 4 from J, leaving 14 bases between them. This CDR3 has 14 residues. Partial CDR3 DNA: TGTGCCAGCAGCCCCTGGACAGTGGGCACTGAA. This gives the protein CASSPWTVGTE. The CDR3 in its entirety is CASSPWTVGTEAFF.

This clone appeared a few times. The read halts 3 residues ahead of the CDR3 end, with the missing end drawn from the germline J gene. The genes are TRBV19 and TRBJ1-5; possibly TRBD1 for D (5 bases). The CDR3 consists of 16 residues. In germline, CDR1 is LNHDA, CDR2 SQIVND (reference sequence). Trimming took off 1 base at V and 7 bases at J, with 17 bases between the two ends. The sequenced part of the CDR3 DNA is TGTGCCAGTAGTATAGTAGGCAGGGTGATACGCCAGCCC. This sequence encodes CASSIVGRVIRQP. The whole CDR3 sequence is CASSIVGRVIRQPQHF.

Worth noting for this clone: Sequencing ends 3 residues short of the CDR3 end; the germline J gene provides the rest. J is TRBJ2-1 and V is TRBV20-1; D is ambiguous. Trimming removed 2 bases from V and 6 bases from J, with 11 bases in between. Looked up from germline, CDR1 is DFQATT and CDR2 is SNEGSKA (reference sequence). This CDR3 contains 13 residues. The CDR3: CSARTNSVNEQFF. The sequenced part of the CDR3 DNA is TGCAGTGCTAGAACCAATTCGGTCAATGAG.

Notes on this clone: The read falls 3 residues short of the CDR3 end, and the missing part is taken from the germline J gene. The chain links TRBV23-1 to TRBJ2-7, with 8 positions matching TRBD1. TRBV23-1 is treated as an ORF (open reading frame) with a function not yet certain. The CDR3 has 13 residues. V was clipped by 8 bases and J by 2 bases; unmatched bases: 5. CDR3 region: CASRRDRPYEQYF. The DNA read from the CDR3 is TGCGCCAGCCGCCGGGACAGGCCCTACGAG.

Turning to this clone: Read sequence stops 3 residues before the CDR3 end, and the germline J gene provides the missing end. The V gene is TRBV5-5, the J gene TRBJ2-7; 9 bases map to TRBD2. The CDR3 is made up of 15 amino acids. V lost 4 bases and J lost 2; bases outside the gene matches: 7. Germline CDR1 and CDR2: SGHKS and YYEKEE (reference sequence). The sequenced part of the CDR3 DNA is TGTGCCAGCAGCCCGGACGGCGGGAGGGCCTACGAG. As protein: CASSPDGGRAYE. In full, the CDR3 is CASSPDGGRAYEQYF.

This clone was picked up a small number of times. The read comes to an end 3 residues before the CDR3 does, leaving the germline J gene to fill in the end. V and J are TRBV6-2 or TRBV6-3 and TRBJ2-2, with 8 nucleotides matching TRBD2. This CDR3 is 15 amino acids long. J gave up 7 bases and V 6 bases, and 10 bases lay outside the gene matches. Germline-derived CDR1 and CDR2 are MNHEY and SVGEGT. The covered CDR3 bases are TGTGCCAGCAGGCAACCCCGACTAGCGAGCGGGGAG. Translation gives CASRQPRLASGE. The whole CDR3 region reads CASRQPRLASGELFF.

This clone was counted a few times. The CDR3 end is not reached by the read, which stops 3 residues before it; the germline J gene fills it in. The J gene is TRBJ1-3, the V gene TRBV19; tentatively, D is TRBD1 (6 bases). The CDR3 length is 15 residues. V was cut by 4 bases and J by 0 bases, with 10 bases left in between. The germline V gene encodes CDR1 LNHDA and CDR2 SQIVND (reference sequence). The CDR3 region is CASSTRGGSGNTIYF. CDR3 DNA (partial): TGTGCCAGTAGTACTCGAGGGGGCTCTGGAAACACC.

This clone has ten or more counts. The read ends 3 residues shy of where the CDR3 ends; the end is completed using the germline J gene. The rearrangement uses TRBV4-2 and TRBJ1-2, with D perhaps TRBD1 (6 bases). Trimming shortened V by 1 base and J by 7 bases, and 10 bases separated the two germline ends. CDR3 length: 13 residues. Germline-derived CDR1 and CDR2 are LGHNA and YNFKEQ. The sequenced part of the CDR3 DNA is TGTGCCAGCAGCCAAGCACAGGGAGGTGGC. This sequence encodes CASSQAQGGG. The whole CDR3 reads CASSQAQGGGYTF.

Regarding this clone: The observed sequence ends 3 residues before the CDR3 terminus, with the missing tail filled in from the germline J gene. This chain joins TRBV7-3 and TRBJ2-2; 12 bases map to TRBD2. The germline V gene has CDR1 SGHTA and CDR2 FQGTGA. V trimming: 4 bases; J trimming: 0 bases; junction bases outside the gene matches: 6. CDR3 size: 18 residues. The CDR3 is CASSSRLAGAANTGELFF. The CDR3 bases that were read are TGTGCCAGCAGCTCCAGACTAGCGGGGGCTGCGAACACCGGGGAG.

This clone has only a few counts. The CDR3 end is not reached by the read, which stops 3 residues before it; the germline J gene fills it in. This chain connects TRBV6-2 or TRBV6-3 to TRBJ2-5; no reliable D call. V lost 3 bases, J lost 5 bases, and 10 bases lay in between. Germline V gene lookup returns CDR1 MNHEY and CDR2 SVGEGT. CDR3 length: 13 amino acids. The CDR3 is CASSYRVEETQYF. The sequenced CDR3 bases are TGTGCCAGCAGTTATCGAGTAGAGGAGACC.

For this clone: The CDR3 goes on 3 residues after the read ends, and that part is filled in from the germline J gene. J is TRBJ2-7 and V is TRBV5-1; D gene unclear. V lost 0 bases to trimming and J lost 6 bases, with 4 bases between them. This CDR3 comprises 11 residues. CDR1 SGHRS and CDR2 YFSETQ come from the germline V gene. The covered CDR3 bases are TGCGCCAGCAGCTTGGACACCGAG. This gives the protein CASSLDTE. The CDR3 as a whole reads CASSLDTEQYF.

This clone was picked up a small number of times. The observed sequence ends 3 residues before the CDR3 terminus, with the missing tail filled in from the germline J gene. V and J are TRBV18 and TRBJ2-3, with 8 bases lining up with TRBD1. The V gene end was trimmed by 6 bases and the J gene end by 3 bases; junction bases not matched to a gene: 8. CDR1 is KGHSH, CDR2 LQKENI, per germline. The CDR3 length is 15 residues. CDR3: CASSVLTGVTDTQYF. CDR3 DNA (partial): TGTGCCAGCTCGGTCTTGACAGGGGTTACAGATACG. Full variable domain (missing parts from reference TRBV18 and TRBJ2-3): NAGVMQNPRHLVRRRGQEARLRCSPMKGHSHVYWYRQLPEEGLKFMVYLQKENIIDESGMPKERFSAEFPKEGPSILRIQQVVRGDSAAYFCASSVLTGVTDTQYFGPGTRLTVL.

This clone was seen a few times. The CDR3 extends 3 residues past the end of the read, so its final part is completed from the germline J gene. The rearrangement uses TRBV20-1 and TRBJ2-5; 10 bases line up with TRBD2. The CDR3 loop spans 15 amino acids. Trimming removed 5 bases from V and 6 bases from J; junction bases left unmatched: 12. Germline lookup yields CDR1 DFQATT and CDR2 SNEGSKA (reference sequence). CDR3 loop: CSADKQAGGQQTQYF. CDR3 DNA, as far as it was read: TGCAGTGCTGATAAACAAGCGGGGGGGCAACAGACC.

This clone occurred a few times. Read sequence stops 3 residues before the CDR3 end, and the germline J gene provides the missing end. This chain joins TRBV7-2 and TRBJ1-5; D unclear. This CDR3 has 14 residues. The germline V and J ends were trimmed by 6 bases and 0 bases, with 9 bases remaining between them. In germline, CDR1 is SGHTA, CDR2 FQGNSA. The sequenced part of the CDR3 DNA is TGTGCCAGCAGTCGCATCTATAGCAATCAGCCC. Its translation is CASSRIYSNQP. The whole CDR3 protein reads CASSRIYSNQPQHF.

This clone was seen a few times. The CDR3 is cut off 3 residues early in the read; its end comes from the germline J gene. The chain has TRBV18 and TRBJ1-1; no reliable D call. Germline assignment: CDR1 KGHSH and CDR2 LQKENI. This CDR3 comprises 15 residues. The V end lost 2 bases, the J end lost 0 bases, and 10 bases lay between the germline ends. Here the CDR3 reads CASSPFVRVNTEAFF. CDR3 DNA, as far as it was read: TGTGCCAGCTCACCATTTGTCAGAGTGAACACTGAA.

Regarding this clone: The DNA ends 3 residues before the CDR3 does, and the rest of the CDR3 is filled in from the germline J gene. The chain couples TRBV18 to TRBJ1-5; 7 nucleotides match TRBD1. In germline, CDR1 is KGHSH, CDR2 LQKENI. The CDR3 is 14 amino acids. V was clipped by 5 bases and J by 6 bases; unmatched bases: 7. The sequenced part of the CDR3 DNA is TGTGCCAGCTCAGCCCTGGAGGGGGCTCAGCCC. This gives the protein CASSALEGAQP. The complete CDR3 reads CASSALEGAQPQHF. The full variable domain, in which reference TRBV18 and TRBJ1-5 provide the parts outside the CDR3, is NAGVMQNPRHLVRRRGQEARLRCSPMKGHSHVYWYRQLPEEGLKFMVYLQKENIIDESGMPKERFSAEFPKEGPSILRIQQVVRGDSAAYFCASSALEGAQPQHFGDGTRLSIL.

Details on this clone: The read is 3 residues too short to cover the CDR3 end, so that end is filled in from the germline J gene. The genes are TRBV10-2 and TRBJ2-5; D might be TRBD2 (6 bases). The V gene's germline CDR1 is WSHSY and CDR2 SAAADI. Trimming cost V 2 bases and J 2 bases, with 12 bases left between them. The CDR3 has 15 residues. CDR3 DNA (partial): TGCGCCAGCAGTGAGCCGCCTAGCGCACAAGAGACC. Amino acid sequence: CASSEPPSAQET. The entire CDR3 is CASSEPPSAQETQYF.

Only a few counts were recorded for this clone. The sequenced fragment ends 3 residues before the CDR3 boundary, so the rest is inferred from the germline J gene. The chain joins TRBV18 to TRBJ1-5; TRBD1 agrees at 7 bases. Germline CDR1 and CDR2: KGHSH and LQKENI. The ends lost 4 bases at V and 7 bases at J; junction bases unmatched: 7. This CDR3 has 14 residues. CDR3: CASSLDREWQPQHF. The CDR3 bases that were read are TGTGCCAGCTCACTCGACAGGGAATGGCAGCCC.

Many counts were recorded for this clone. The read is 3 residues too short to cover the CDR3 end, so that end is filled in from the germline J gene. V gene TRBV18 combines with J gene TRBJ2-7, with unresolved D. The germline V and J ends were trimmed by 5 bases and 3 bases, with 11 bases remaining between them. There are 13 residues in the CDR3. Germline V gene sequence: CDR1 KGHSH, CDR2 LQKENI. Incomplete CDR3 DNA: TGTGCCAGCTCAACGACAAGAAGCTACGAG. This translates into CASSTTRSYE. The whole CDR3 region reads CASSTTRSYEQYF.

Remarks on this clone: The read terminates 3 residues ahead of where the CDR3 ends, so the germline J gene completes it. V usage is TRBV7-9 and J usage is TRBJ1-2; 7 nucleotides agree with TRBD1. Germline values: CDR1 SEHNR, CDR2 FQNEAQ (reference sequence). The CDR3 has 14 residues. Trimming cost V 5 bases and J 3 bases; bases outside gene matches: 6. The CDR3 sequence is CASSLGTADYGYTF. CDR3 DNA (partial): TGTGCCAGCAGCCTTGGGACAGCGGACTATGGC.

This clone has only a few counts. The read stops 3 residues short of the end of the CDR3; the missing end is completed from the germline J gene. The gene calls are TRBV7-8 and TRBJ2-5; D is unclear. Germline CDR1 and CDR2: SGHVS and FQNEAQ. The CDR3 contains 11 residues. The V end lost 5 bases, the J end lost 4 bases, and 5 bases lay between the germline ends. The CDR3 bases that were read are TGTGCCAGCAGCGGCAGAGAGACC. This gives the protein CASSGRET. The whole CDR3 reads CASSGRETQYF.

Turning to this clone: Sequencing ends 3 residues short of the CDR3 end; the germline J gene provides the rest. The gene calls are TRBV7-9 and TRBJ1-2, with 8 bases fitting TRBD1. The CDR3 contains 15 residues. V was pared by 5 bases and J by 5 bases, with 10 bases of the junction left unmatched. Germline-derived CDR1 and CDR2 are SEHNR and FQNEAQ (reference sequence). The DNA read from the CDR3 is TGTGCCAGCAGCCCCCCAGGGGGCGCGGGGTATGGC. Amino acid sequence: CASSPPGGAGYG. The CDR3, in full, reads CASSPPGGAGYGYTF.

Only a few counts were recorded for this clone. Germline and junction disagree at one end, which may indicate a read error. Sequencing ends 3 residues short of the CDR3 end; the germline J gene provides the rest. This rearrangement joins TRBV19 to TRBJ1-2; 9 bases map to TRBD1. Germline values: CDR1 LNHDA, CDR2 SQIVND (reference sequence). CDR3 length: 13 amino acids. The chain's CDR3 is CAGSNRGRRGYTF. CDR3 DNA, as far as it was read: TGTGCCGGTAGCAACAGGGGGCGGAGGGGC. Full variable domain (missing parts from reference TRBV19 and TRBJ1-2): DGGITQSPKYLFRKEGQNVTLSCEQNLNHDAMYWYRQDPGQGLRLIYYSQIVNDFQKGDIAEGYSVSREKKESFPLTVTSAQKNPTAFYLCAGSNRGRRGYTFGSGTRLTVV.

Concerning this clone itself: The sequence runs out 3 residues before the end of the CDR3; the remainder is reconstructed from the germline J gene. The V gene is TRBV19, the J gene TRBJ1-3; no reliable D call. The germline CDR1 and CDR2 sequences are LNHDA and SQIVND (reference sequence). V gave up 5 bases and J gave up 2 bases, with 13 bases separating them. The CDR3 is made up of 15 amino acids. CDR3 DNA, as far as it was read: TGTGCCAGTAGTCTCTCCGGGGTACCTGGAAACACC. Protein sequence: CASSLSGVPGNT. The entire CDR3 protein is CASSLSGVPGNTIYF.

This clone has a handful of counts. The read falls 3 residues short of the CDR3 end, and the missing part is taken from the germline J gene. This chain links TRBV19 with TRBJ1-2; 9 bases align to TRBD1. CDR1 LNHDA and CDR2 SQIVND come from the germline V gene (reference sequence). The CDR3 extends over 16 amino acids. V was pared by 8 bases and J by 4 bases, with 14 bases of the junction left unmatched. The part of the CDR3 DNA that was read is TGTGCCAGTCACAGGGGGCCGCCCCAAGAACTCTATGGC. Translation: CASHRGPPQELYG. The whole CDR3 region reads CASHRGPPQELYGYTF. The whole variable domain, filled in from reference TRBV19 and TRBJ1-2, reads DGGITQSPKYLFRKEGQNVTLSCEQNLNHDAMYWYRQDPGQGLRLIYYSQIVNDFQKGDIAEGYSVSREKKESFPLTVTSAQKNPTAFYLCASHRGPPQELYGYTFGSGTRLTVV.

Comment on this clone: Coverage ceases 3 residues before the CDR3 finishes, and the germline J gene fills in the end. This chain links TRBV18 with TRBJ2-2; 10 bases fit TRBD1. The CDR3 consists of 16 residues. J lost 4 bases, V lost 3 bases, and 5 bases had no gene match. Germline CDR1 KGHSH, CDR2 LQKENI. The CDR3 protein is CASSPMTGGGTGELFF. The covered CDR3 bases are TGTGCCAGCTCACCGATGACAGGGGGCGGCACCGGGGAG.

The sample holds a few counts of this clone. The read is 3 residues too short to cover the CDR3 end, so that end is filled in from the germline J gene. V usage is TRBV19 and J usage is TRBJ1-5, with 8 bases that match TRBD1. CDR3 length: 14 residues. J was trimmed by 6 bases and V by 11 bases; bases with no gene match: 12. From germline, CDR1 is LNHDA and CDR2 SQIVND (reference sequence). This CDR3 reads CAASDRGTSQPQHF. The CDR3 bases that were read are TGTGCCGCCAGCGACAGGGGCACAAGTCAGCCC.

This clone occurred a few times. CDR3 bases read: TGTGCCAGCAGTTACTCCGCAGGAATGTATGCGACC. It specifies CASSYSAGMYAT. The entire CDR3 sequence reads CASSYSAGMYATQYF. The chain combines TRBV6-2 or TRBV6-3 with TRBJ2-5; D is unclear. Read sequence stops 3 residues before the CDR3 end, and the germline J gene provides the missing end. This CDR3 has 15 amino acids. From germline, CDR1 is MNHEY and CDR2 SVGEGT. Deletions cut 0 bases from V and 7 bases from J, with 15 bases between.